Shown below are 20 T cell receptor beta chains from a single sample sequenced in a study of shared clonotypes between healthy human individuals. Cells designated naive CD8 were CD45RO-negative and were positively selected for CCR7, with terminally differentiated effector memory CD45RA+ cells excluded. Profiling relied on immunoSEQ multiplex PCR, and the TCRdb table lists in-frame clones only, not all of them. This table has around 2,000,000 clones, 85% to 95% appearing once. Source material: naive CD8+ T cells from PBMCs. The receptors come from a man aged 18 to 30 in good health. Some clones in this sample may be carry-over from other donors' samples.

This sequence joins TRBV7-6 and TRBJ1-1, with a possible D match to TRBD1 (6 bases). This CDR3 comprises 15 residues. Trimming stripped 2 bases from V and 2 bases from J, with 12 bases between. The germline gives CDR1 SGHVS, CDR2 FNYEAQ. CDR3 DNA: TGTGCCAGCAGCTTATCACAGGGTATCAACACTGAAGCTTTCTTT. Protein sequence: CASSLSQGINTEAFF.

V gene TRBV11-2 combines with J gene TRBJ2-7; D call uncertain. Trimming removed 5 bases from V and 2 bases from J, with 16 bases in between. The CDR3 is 15 amino acids. Germline assignment: CDR1 SGHAT and CDR2 FQNNGV. CDR3 coding DNA: TGTGCCAGCAGCGTCATTCTGACCCTGACCTACGAGCAGTACTTC. Translated, it gives CASSVILTLTYEQYF.

The chain uses TRBV7-2 and TRBJ2-7; TRBD1 aligns across 8 bases. This CDR3 has 15 residues. V lost 5 bases, J lost 0 bases, and 6 bases stayed unmatched. The germline V gene encodes CDR1 SGHTA and CDR2 FQGNSA. The DNA for the CDR3 is TGTGCCAGCAGCCCCGACAGGGGAAGCTCCTACGAGCAGTACTTC. It codes for CASSPDRGSSYEQYF.

As regards this clone: Other DNA sequences in the sample encode the same CDR3. The CDR3 spells CASSDSTGGSNEQFF. The DNA of the CDR3 is TGTGCCAGCAGTGACTCAACAGGGGGAAGTAATGAGCAGTTCTTC. This chain joins TRBV6-4 and TRBJ2-1; 8 nucleotides align to TRBD1. The V gene's germline CDR1 is MRHNA and CDR2 SNTAGT. This CDR3 has 15 amino acids. The V segment lost 0 bases and the J segment 7 bases; nucleotides outside the gene matches: 5.

The chain carries TRBV5-4 and TRBJ2-2, with 8 bases aligning to TRBD2. The junction had 3 bases not matched to a gene; V was cut back by 0 bases and J by 5 bases. The CDR3 length is 15 residues. Germline V gene sequence: CDR1 SGHNT, CDR2 YYREEE (reference sequence). CDR3 in amino acids: CASSLVGRGTGELFF. CDR3 bases: TGTGCCAGCAGCTTGGTCGGGAGGGGGACCGGGGAGCTGTTTTTT.

The chain is built from TRBV12-5 and TRBJ2-1, with 16 bases that match TRBD2. CDR3 length: 20 residues. Germline trimming cut 2 bases from V and 6 bases from J; bases unmatched to any gene: 13. Per germline, CDR1 LGHNT and CDR2 FRNRAP. For the CDR3, the DNA is TGTGCTAGTGGTTTGCCCGAGGGGACTAGCGGGAGGGGAGGTGGCAATGAGCAGTTCTTC. Its protein is CASGLPEGTSGRGGGNEQFF.

The rearrangement joins TRBV6-5 to TRBJ2-7; D possibly uses TRBD1 or TRBD2 (6 bases each). The ends were cut back, 0 bases at V and 3 bases at J, with 12 bases in the middle. Germline CDR1 reads MNHEY; CDR2 reads SVGAGI. This CDR3 contains 15 residues. The CDR3 protein is CASSYSGGAGYEQYF. The CDR3 region has the DNA TGTGCCAGCAGTTACTCGGGGGGCGCTGGCTACGAGCAGTACTTC.

V is TRBV19 and J is TRBJ1-1; TRBD1 matches at 7 bases. The CDR3 sequence is 15 residues long. V trimming: 2 bases; J trimming: 0 bases; junction bases outside the gene matches: 3. Germline lookup yields CDR1 LNHDA and CDR2 SQIVND (reference sequence). CDR3 loop: CASSILGQLNTEAFF. The CDR3 region has the DNA TGTGCCAGTAGTATACTGGGACAGTTGAACACTGAAGCTTTCTTT.

The V and J genes are TRBV7-9 and TRBJ2-7, with a tentative D call TRBD2 (6 bases). V lost 6 bases to trimming and J lost 0 bases, with 24 bases between them. Germline V lookup: CDR1 SEHNR, CDR2 FQNEAQ (reference sequence). The CDR3 is 18 amino acids. The CDR3 here is CASSPRFSQGGSSYEQYF. For the CDR3, the DNA is TGTGCCAGCAGTCCCAGGTTTAGTCAGGGAGGATCCTCCTACGAGCAGTACTTC. Full variable domain (rest looked up from reference TRBV7-9 and TRBJ2-7): DTGVSQNPRHKITKRGQNVTFRCDPISEHNRLYWYRQTLGQGPEFLTYFQNEAQLEKSRLLSDRFSAERPKGSFSTLEIQRTEQGDSAMYLCASSPRFSQGGSSYEQYFGPGTRLTVT.

The chain couples TRBV27 to TRBJ2-7; no clear D gene. V was shortened by 6 bases and J by 2 bases, with 17 bases between the two germline ends. Per the germline V gene, CDR1 is MNHEY and CDR2 is SMNVEV (reference sequence). There are 15 residues in the CDR3. CDR3 DNA: TGTGCCAGCAGCCCATCGGGTCCAATTCCCTACGAGCAGTACTTC. Protein: CASSPSGPIPYEQYF.

The rearrangement joins TRBV7-9 to TRBJ1-2, with unresolved D. Germline assignment: CDR1 SEHNR and CDR2 FQNEAQ (reference sequence). The CDR3 length is 13 residues. Trimming took off 0 bases at V and 8 bases at J, with 10 bases between the two ends. CDR3: CASSLADSSGYTF. CDR3 coding DNA: TGTGCCAGCAGCTTAGCAGATTCCAGCGGCTACACCTTC.

A note on this clone: The same CDR3 is also encoded by other DNA sequences in this sample. V is TRBV27 and J is TRBJ2-1; D not resolved. Trimming shortened V by 2 bases and J by 6 bases, and 8 bases separated the two germline ends. The germline CDR1 and CDR2 sequences are MNHEY and SMNVEV (reference sequence). This CDR3 region has 13 residues. The CDR3 bases are TGTGCCAGCAGTTTAGGCTGGGGCAATGAGCAGTTCTTC. Amino acids: CASSLGWGNEQFF.

This chain links TRBV11-1 with TRBJ2-1, with 7 bases fitting TRBD2. Germline V gene data show CDR1 as SGHAT and CDR2 as FQDESV (reference sequence). The length of the CDR3 is 15 residues. The junction had 6 bases not matched to a gene; V was cut back by 3 bases and J by 4 bases. CDR3: CASSFSSGPYNEQFF. For the CDR3, the DNA is TGTGCCAGCAGCTTCTCTAGCGGACCATACAATGAGCAGTTCTTC. Combining the CDR3 with reference TRBV11-1 and TRBJ2-1 gives the whole variable domain EAEVAQSPRYKITEKSQAVAFWCDPISGHATLYWYRQILGQGPELLVQFQDESVVDDSQLPKDRFSAERLKGVDSTLKIQPAELGDSAMYLCASSFSSGPYNEQFFGPGTRLTVL.

The chain links TRBV13 to TRBJ2-7, with TRBD1 as a possible D gene (6 bases). V was cut by 2 bases and J by 7 bases, with 12 bases left in between. Germline CDR1 is PRHDT and CDR2 is FYEKMQ (reference sequence). CDR3 length equals 13 residues. CDR3 in DNA: TGTGCCAGCAGCTTAAAGGGGGACCAGGAGCAGTACTTC. It translates to CASSLKGDQEQYF.

The chain combines TRBV11-2 with TRBJ2-7; no reliable D call. The CDR3 runs to 15 residues. Germline V gene sequence: CDR1 SGHAT, CDR2 FQNNGV. Between the trimmed V and J ends, which lost 8 bases and 0 bases, there was a span of 17 bases. This chain's CDR3 is CASRSDTPDSYEQYF. The CDR3 bases are TGTGCCAGCCGTTCAGACACACCGGACTCCTACGAGCAGTACTTC.

The chain links TRBV6-6 to TRBJ1-3, with 7 bases that match TRBD1. The CDR3 covers 15 residues. The V gene's germline CDR1 is MNHNY and CDR2 SVGAGI (reference sequence). V dropped 6 bases and J dropped 4; count of bases not matched to a gene: 9. The CDR3 DNA is TGTGCCAGCAGCCGGATCCCGGGACAGGGAAACACCATATATTTT. Protein sequence: CASSRIPGQGNTIYF.

A remark on this clone: The sample carries other DNA sequences with the same CDR3. The chain carries TRBV27 and TRBJ2-7; D unresolved. This CDR3 has 13 amino acids. Trimming cost V 2 bases and J 0 bases, with 5 bases left between them. CDR1 is MNHEY and CDR2 is SMNVEV in the germline V gene (reference sequence). CDR3 in DNA: TGTGCCAGCAGTTTAGGAAACTCCTACGAGCAGTACTTC. Residues: CASSLGNSYEQYF.

The chain carries TRBV9 and TRBJ2-3; TRBD1 is a possible D gene (6 bases). Per the germline V gene, CDR1 is SGDLS and CDR2 is YYNGEE. The V end lost 0 bases, the J end lost 5 bases, and 10 bases lay between the germline ends. The CDR3 consists of 14 residues. The CDR3 DNA reads as TGTGCCAGCAGCGTAGTGGGCAGGGGAGATACGCAGTATTTT. As protein: CASSVVGRGDTQYF.

The V call is TRBV7-9, the J call TRBJ1-2; TRBD1 aligns across 8 bases. CDR1 and CDR2 (germline): SEHNR, FQNEAQ (reference sequence). CDR3 length: 16 residues. Unmatched junction bases numbered 11, after V lost 1 base and J lost 7 bases. CDR3 sequence (DNA): TGTGCCAGCAGCTTAGGATCGGACAGGGATTTTTCTGGCTACACCTTC. Amino acids: CASSLGSDRDFSGYTF.

V usage is TRBV28 and J usage is TRBJ2-5; 7 bases match TRBD2. Germline V CDR1 and CDR2: MDHEN, SYDVKM. The CDR3 runs to 15 residues. V was pared by 5 bases and J by 5 bases, with 11 bases of the junction left unmatched. The DNA for the CDR3 is TGTGCCAGCAGTATCCCGCGGGAGATCGGGGAGACCCAGTACTTC. Encoded protein: CASSIPREIGETQYF. Supplemented by reference TRBV28 and TRBJ2-5, the full variable domain reads DVKVTQSSRYLVKRTGEKVFLECVQDMDHENMFWYRQDPGLGLRLIYFSYDVKMKEKGDIPEGYSVSREKKERFSLILESASTNQTSMYLCASSIPREIGETQYFGPGTRLLVL.